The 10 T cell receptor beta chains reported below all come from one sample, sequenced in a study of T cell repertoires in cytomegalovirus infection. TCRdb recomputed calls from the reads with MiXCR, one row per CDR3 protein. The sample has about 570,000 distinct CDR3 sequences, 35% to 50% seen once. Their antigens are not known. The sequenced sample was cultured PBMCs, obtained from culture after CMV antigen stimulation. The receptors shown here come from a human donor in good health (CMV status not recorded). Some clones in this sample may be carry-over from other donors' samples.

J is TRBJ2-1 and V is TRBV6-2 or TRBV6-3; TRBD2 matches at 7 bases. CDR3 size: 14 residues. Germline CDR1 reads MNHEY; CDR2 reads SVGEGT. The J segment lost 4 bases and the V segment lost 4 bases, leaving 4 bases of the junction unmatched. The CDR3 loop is CASSWSGTYNEQFF. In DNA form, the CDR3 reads TGTGCCAGCAGTTGGAGCGGGACTTACAATGAGCAGTTCTTC.

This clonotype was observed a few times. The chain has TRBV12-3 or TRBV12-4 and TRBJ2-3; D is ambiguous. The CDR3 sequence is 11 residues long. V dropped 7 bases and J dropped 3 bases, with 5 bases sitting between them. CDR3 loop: CASKVTDTQYF. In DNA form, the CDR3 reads TGTGCCAGCAAAGTAACAGATACGCAGTATTTT.

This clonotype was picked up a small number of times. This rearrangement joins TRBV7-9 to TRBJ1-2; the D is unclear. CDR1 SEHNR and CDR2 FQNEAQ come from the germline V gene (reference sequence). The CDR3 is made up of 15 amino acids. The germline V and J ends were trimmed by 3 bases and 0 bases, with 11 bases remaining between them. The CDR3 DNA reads TGTGCCAGCAGCTTCGCCGACACAGCTAACTATGGCTACACCTTC. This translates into CASSFADTANYGYTF. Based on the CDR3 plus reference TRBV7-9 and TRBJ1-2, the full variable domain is DTGVSQNPRHKITKRGQNVTFRCDPISEHNRLYWYRQTLGQGPEFLTYFQNEAQLEKSRLLSDRFSAERPKGSFSTLEIQRTEQGDSAMYLCASSFADTANYGYTFGSGTRLTVV.

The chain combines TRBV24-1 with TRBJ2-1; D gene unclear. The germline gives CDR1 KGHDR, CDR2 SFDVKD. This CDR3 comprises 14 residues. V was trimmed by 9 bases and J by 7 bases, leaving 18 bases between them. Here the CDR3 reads CATSSPDVNNEQFF. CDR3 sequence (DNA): TGTGCCACCTCCTCGCCGGACGTTAATAATGAGCAGTTCTTC.

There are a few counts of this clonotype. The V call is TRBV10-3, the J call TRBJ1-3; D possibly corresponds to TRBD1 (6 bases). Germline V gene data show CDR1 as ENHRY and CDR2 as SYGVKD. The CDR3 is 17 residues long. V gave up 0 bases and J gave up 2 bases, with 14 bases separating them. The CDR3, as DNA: TGTGCCATCAGTGAGTCACTACAGGGTAACGCTGGAAACACCATATATTTT. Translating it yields CAISESLQGNAGNTIYF.

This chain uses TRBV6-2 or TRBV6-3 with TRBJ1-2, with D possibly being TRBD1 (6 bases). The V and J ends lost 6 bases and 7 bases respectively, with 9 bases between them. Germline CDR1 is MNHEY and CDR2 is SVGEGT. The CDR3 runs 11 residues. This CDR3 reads CASRTTGGYTF. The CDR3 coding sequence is TGTGCCAGCAGGACGACAGGTGGCTACACCTTC.

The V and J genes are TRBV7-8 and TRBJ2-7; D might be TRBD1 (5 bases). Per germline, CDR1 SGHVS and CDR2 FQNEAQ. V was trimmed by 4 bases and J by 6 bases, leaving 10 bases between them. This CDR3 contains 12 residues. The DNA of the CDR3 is TGTGCCAGCAGCTGGACACTCCGCGAGCAGTACTTC. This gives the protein CASSWTLREQYF.

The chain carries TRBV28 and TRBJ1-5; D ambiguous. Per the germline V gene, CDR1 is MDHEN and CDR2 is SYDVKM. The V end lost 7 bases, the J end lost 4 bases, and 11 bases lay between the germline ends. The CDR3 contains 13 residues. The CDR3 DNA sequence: TGTGCCAGCATACGAAATCCAAATCAGCCCCAGCATTTT. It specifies CASIRNPNQPQHF.

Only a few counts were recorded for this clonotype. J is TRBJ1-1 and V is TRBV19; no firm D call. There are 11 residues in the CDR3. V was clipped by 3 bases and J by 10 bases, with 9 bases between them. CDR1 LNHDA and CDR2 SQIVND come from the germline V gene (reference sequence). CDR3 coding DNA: TGTGCCAGTAGTATCTCGGGAACAGCTTTCTTT. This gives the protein CASSISGTAFF.

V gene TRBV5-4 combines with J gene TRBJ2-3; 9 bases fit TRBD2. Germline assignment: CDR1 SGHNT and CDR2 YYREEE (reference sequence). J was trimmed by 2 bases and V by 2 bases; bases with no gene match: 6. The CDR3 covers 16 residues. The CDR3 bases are TGTGCCAGCAGCTTCGCCCTAGCGGGGACCACAGATACGCAGTATTTT. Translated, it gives CASSFALAGTTDTQYF.